This T cell receptor beta chain comes out of a study of blood T cell repertoires in COVID-19. Assay: immunoSEQ multiplex PCR; the TCRdb copy retains only in-frame clones and omits some. The sample shows some 380,000 clones, 90% of them seen only once. The sample holds one count of this clone. Germline V gene data show CDR1 as MRHNA and CDR2 as SNTAGT. The CDR3 covers 13 residues. V was trimmed by 2 bases and J by 6 bases, leaving 9 bases between them. Source material: peripheral blood. The source is a man aged 18-30 years with active or convalescent COVID-19. This chain connects TRBV6-4 to TRBJ2-3; the D gene is possibly TRBD2 (5 bases). This chain's CDR3 is CASSDNTGDTQYF. The CDR3 DNA reads as TGTGCCAGCAGTGACAACACGGGGGATACGCAGTATTTT.